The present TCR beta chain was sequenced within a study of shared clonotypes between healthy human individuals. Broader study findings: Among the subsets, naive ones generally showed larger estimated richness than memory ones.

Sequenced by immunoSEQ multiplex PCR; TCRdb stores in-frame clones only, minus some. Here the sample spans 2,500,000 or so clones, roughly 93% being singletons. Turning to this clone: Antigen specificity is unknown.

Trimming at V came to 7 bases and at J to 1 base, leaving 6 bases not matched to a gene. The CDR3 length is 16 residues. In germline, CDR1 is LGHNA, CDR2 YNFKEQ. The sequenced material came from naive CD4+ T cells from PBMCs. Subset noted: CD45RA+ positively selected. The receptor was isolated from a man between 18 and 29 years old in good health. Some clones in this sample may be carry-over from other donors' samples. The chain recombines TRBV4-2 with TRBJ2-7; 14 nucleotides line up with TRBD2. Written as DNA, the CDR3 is TGTGCCAGCAACCGACTAGCGGGAGGGCCGTCCTACGAGCAGTACTTC. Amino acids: CASNRLAGGPSYEQYF.